One and the same sample provided the 17 T cell receptor beta chains below, sequenced in a study of beta chain features in type 1 diabetes. Of the isolated RNA, all was reverse transcribed, and so the sequenced material was expressed TCRB transcripts. Libraries were prepared by immunoSEQ multiplex PCR; TCRdb keeps only in-frame clonotypes and omits some of them. The data hold 430,000 or so clones, with 9.5% to 12% observed a single time. Input material: naive CD4+ T cells from blood. Receptor source: a woman younger than 35 in good health.

This clone was seen a few times. The rearrangement uses TRBV25-1 and TRBJ2-3, with D possibly matching TRBD2 (6 bases). The V and J ends lost 6 bases and 1 base respectively, with 8 bases between them. The CDR3 has 13 residues. Germline CDR1 reads MGHDK; CDR2 reads SYGVNS. CDR3 sequence (DNA): TGTGCCAGCAGGGGACTCCGCACAGATACGCAGTATTTT. Its translation is CASRGLRTDTQYF. The variable domain in full, with the rest retrieved from reference TRBV25-1 and TRBJ2-3, is EADIYQTPRYLVIGTGKKITLECSQTMGHDKMYWYQQDPGMELHLIHYSYGVNSTEKGDLSSESTVSRIRTEHFPLTLESARPSHTSQYLCASRGLRTDTQYFGPGTRLTVL.

The chain is built from TRBV18 and TRBJ1-5; D is perhaps TRBD1 (6 bases). Germline CDR1 and CDR2: KGHSH and LQKENI. The length of the CDR3 is 14 residues. V was clipped by 1 base and J by 5 bases, with 9 bases between them. The CDR3 DNA is TGTGCCAGCTCACCACGACAGGAGGATCAGCCCCAGCATTTT. Its protein product is CASSPRQEDQPQHF.

This clone was observed a handful of times. The rearrangement links TRBV7-9 to TRBJ2-1, with D maybe TRBD2 (6 bases). The germline V and J ends were trimmed by 1 base and 8 bases, with 12 bases remaining between them. The CDR3 consists of 14 residues. Germline V CDR1 and CDR2: SEHNR, FQNEAQ (reference sequence). This CDR3 is CASSLEGPGDEQFF. In DNA form, the CDR3 reads TGTGCCAGCAGCTTAGAAGGTCCGGGGGATGAGCAGTTCTTC.

This clone was detected a few times. The rearrangement uses TRBV14 and TRBJ1-2; D gene unclear. The germline V gene has CDR1 SGHDN and CDR2 FVKESK. There are 13 residues in the CDR3. Trimming took off 3 bases at V and 8 bases at J, with 13 bases between the two ends. This chain's CDR3 is CASSQAGSGGYTF. CDR3 in DNA: TGTGCCAGCAGCCAGGCAGGCTCAGGAGGCTACACCTTC.

In its sample, this clone was seen a few times. A read error may account for a junction end that differs from germline. The chain has TRBV29-1 and TRBJ2-6, with D uncertain. The CDR3 runs 16 residues. Germline CDR1 reads SQVTM; CDR2 reads ANQGSEA. As DNA, the CDR3 is TGCAGCGGTGAAGATGGACGGAGCTCTGGGGCCAACGTCCTGACTTTC. Encoded protein: CSGEDGRSSGANVLTF. Together with reference TRBV29-1 and TRBJ2-6, the CDR3 gives the full variable domain: SAVISQKPSRDICQRGTSLTIQCQVDSQVTMMFWYRQQPGQSLTLIATANQGSEATYESGFVIDKFPISRPNLTFSTLTVSNMSPEDSSIYLCSGEDGRSSGANVLTFGAGSRLTVL.

In this sample, this clone turned up a few times. This chain uses TRBV7-9 with TRBJ2-1; no clear D gene. The CDR3 length is 11 residues. The germline gives CDR1 SEHNR, CDR2 FQNEAQ (reference sequence). Trimming cost V 7 bases and J 3 bases, with 4 bases left between them. CDR3 sequence reads: CASNIYNEQFF. DNA of the CDR3: TGTGCCAGCAACATCTACAATGAGCAGTTCTTC.

The rearrangement joins TRBV14 to TRBJ2-5; unclear D gene. The CDR3 contains 13 residues. Trimming removed 1 base from V and 5 bases from J, with 8 bases in between. Per germline, CDR1 SGHDN and CDR2 FVKESK. The CDR3 spells CASSQVNQETQYF. CDR3 in DNA: TGTGCCAGCAGCCAAGTTAATCAGGAGACCCAGTACTTC.

This clone was seen a handful of times. The chain recombines TRBV14 with TRBJ2-7; tentatively, D is TRBD1 (6 bases). V was cut by 5 bases and J by 2 bases, with 10 bases left in between. The length of the CDR3 is 13 residues. In germline, CDR1 is SGHDN, CDR2 FVKESK. CDR3 amino acids: CASSDRDTYEQYF. CDR3 nucleotide sequence: TGTGCCAGCAGCGACCGGGACACCTACGAGCAGTACTTC.

The rearrangement joins TRBV5-1 to TRBJ1-2; D might be TRBD1 (5 bases). Germline assignment: CDR1 SGHRS and CDR2 YFSETQ. V shed 4 bases and J shed 11 bases, with 24 bases lying between them. CDR3 length equals 15 residues. CDR3 protein: CASSPTSRRGVAYTF. CDR3 DNA: TGCGCCAGCAGCCCCACCTCGAGGAGGGGAGTGGCATACACCTTC.

Only a few counts were recorded for this clone. The J gene is TRBJ1-1, the V gene TRBV7-6; D might be TRBD1 (5 bases). CDR3 length: 13 amino acids. Germline loops: CDR1 SGHVS, CDR2 FNYEAQ. Trimming took 5 bases from V and 4 from J, leaving 11 bases between them. CDR3 nucleotides: TGTGCCAGCAGCCGGGGACCGAGCACTGAAGCTTTCTTT. Translated: CASSRGPSTEAFF.

The CDR3 DNA reads TGTGCCAGCAGTCCAACGCGTCTCCGAGGGGAGACCCAGTACTTC. Protein: CASSPTRLRGETQYF. V usage is TRBV27 and J usage is TRBJ2-5; perhaps TRBD2 as D (5 bases). V was trimmed by 5 bases and J by 5 bases, leaving 18 bases between them. Germline V lookup: CDR1 MNHEY, CDR2 SMNVEV (reference sequence). The CDR3 has 15 amino acids.

This clone was observed a few times. The CDR3 is CASSAEVTSTDTQYF. The CDR3 DNA sequence: TGTGCCAGCAGCGCCGAGGTTACTAGCACAGATACGCAGTATTTT. The chain joins TRBV7-2 to TRBJ2-3; D not certain. The V end lost 5 bases, the J end lost 0 bases, and 12 bases lay between the germline ends. The germline V gene has CDR1 SGHTA and CDR2 FQGNSA. The CDR3 runs 15 residues.

This clone occurred a few times. V and J are TRBV7-8 and TRBJ1-5; D perhaps matches TRBD1 (5 bases). The CDR3 totals 16 residues. Trimming stripped 2 bases from V and 3 bases from J, with 14 bases between. Germline CDR1 is SGHVS and CDR2 is FQNEAQ. Here the CDR3 DNA reads TGTGCCAGCAGCTTACACGGCGGGACGGACAATCAGCCCCAGCATTTT. This sequence encodes CASSLHGGTDNQPQHF.

The sample holds a few counts of this clone. The J gene is TRBJ2-1, the V gene TRBV7-2; TRBD1 matches 8 bases. This CDR3 region has 15 residues. Germline assignment: CDR1 SGHTA and CDR2 FQGNSA. After removal of 0 bases from V and 5 bases from J, the junction contained 3 bases not matched to a gene. The CDR3 region is CASSLAGQGNNEQFF. CDR3 bases: TGTGCCAGCAGCTTAGCAGGACAGGGAAACAATGAGCAGTTCTTC. The variable domain in full, completed from reference TRBV7-2 and TRBJ2-1, reads GAGVSQSPSNKVTEKGKDVELRCDPISGHTALYWYRQSLGQGLEFLIYFQGNSAPDKSGLPSDRFSAERTGGSVSTLTIQRTQQEDSAVYLCASSLAGQGNNEQFFGPGTRLTVL.

Only a few counts were recorded for this clone. This sequence joins TRBV20-1 and TRBJ2-1; TRBD2 matches 10 bases. The CDR3 is 11 amino acids. CDR1 and CDR2 from the germline V gene are DFQATT and SNEGSKA (reference sequence). The CDR3 protein is CRAGGLREQFF. The DNA of the CDR3 is TGCAGAGCGGGGGGGCTTCGTGAGCAGTTCTTC.

Written as DNA, the CDR3 is TGTGCCAGCAGTGGGCCGAGGAGGGTTCGGGCAGATACGCAGTATTTT. Its translation: CASSGPRRVRADTQYF. The gene calls are TRBV25-1 and TRBJ2-3; maybe TRBD2 (6 bases). Trimming took off 4 bases at V and 4 bases at J, with 18 bases between the two ends. The germline V gene encodes CDR1 MGHDK and CDR2 SYGVNS. The CDR3 has 16 residues.

Here the CDR3 DNA reads TGTGCCAGCTCACAACTAGGACAGGGGAATGAGCAGTTCTTC. Its protein product is CASSQLGQGNEQFF. The chain uses TRBV18 and TRBJ2-1; 9 bases match TRBD1. The CDR3 has 14 amino acids. V was clipped by 4 bases and J by 7 bases; unmatched bases: 5. Germline CDR1 and CDR2: KGHSH and LQKENI. Full variable domain (remainder filled in from reference TRBV18 and TRBJ2-1): NAGVMQNPRHLVRRRGQEARLRCSPMKGHSHVYWYRQLPEEGLKFMVYLQKENIIDESGMPKERFSAEFPKEGPSILRIQQVVRGDSAAYFCASSQLGQGNEQFFGPGTRLTVL.